The 23 T cell receptor beta chains reported below all come from one sample, sequenced in a study of CD8 T cells in Susac syndrome. RNA amounts of roughly 0.5 to 1 ug underwent reverse transcription with random hexamers. One entry per CDR3 protein, called by TCRdb with MiXCR from the immunoSEQ multiplex PCR reads. The sample consists of 140,000 to 150,000 distinct CDR3 sequences, approximately 95% of them appearing once. The sample taken for sequencing was CD4+ T cells from PBMCs. These receptors originate from a human donor with multiple sclerosis.

The chain recombines TRBV29-1 with TRBJ2-1; 8 nucleotides match TRBD2. Germline V gene lookup returns CDR1 SQVTM and CDR2 ANQGSEA. This CDR3 comprises 12 residues. Trimming took 5 bases from V and 4 from J; bases not matched to a gene: 1. For the CDR3, the DNA is TGCAGCGTTATAGCGGGGTACAATGAGCAGTTCTTC. Translating it yields CSVIAGYNEQFF.

The chain is built from TRBV2 and TRBJ1-4; perhaps TRBD1 as D (6 bases). This CDR3 has 14 amino acids. V was shortened by 6 bases and J by 4 bases, with 12 bases between the two germline ends. CDR1 SNHLY and CDR2 FYNNEI come from the germline V gene. DNA for the CDR3: TGTGCCAGCAGGGGGGACATCCTTAATGAAAAACTGTTTTTT. Its translation is CASRGDILNEKLFF.

This clonotype occurred once. The V call is TRBV15, the J call TRBJ2-3; 12 bases match TRBD2. The CDR3 covers 17 residues. The germline V gene has CDR1 LNHNV and CDR2 YYDKDF (reference sequence). Trimming at V came to 5 bases and at J to 1 base, leaving 7 bases not matched to a gene. This CDR3 reads CATSRGTSGWGTDTQYF. DNA of the CDR3: TGTGCCACCAGCCGTGGGACTAGCGGGTGGGGCACAGATACGCAGTATTTT.

The chain employs TRBV7-9 and TRBJ1-6; D uncertain. Germline V gene data show CDR1 as SEHNR and CDR2 as FQNEAQ (reference sequence). This CDR3 comprises 12 residues. Deletions cut 2 bases from V and 8 bases from J, with 4 bases between. The CDR3 DNA reads TGTGCCAGCAGCTTATCTGATTCACCCCTCCACTTT. Its translation is CASSLSDSPLHF.

J is TRBJ2-7 and V is TRBV25-1; a possible D gene is TRBD2 (6 bases). Trimming pared 7 bases from V and 6 bases from J, leaving 19 bases between. Germline V CDR1 and CDR2: MGHDK, SYGVNS. The length of the CDR3 is 14 residues. In nucleotides, the CDR3 is TGTGCCAGCACCCTCTCCGGGGGTTCGGGCGAGCAGTACTTC. It encodes CASTLSGGSGEQYF.

The V call is TRBV7-8, the J call TRBJ2-7; D is unresolved. V lost 5 bases to trimming and J lost 6 bases, with 20 bases between them. This CDR3 comprises 15 residues. Germline loops: CDR1 SGHVS, CDR2 FQNEAQ. CDR3 nucleotides: TGTGCCAGCAGCCGAATGACTCCTGCTAGATCCGAGCAGTACTTC. Its protein is CASSRMTPARSEQYF.

V and J are TRBV12-3 or TRBV12-4 and TRBJ1-6, with D perhaps TRBD1 (6 bases). Trimming stripped 2 bases from V and 7 bases from J, with 15 bases between. The CDR3 has 16 residues. The CDR3 sequence is CASSLSRGARNSPLHF. The CDR3, as DNA: TGTGCCAGCAGTTTATCTCGGGGGGCGCGGAATTCACCCCTCCACTTT.

There are a few counts of this clonotype. The chain combines TRBV19 with TRBJ2-1; no clear D gene. CDR3 length equals 10 residues. The V and J ends lost 6 bases and 11 bases respectively, with 8 bases between them. Germline V gene data show CDR1 as LNHDA and CDR2 as SQIVND (reference sequence). The CDR3 reads CASSGPKQFF. CDR3 sequence (DNA): TGTGCCAGTAGCGGGCCTAAGCAGTTCTTC.

This rearrangement joins TRBV19 to TRBJ2-1, with unresolved D. V lost 3 bases and J 6 bases, leaving 3 bases between the germline ends. Germline CDR1 LNHDA, CDR2 SQIVND (reference sequence). The CDR3 runs 11 residues. CDR3 nucleotide sequence: TGTGCCAGTAGTATTATCAATGAGCAGTTCTTC. It is translated as CASSIINEQFF.

The chain links TRBV9 to TRBJ1-2; no firm D call. Per the germline V gene, CDR1 is SGDLS and CDR2 is YYNGEE. This CDR3 comprises 14 residues. Trimming took 3 bases from V and 0 from J, leaving 9 bases between them. The CDR3 region has the DNA TGTGCCAGCAGCGCCCAACTAGCTAACTATGGCTACACCTTC. Encoded protein: CASSAQLANYGYTF.

The rearrangement links TRBV5-1 to TRBJ2-1, with TRBD1 matching over 8 bases. This CDR3 spans 16 amino acids. Germline CDR1 reads SGHRS; CDR2 reads YFSETQ. V dropped 3 bases and J dropped 3; count of bases not matched to a gene: 8. CDR3 protein: CASSSERTGSYNEQFF. The CDR3 bases are TGCGCCAGCAGCTCCGAGAGGACAGGGAGCTACAATGAGCAGTTCTTC.

The chain couples TRBV12-3 or TRBV12-4 to TRBJ1-5; 8 bases line up with TRBD1. The CDR3 extends over 15 amino acids. After removal of 1 base from V and 2 bases from J, the junction contained 1 base not matched to a gene. The CDR3, as DNA: TGTGCCAGCAGTTTAGGGGGACAGGGCAATCAGCCCCAGCATTTT. It specifies CASSLGGQGNQPQHF.

The chain combines TRBV28 with TRBJ1-2; D remains unclear. The CDR3 has 15 amino acids. From germline, CDR1 is MDHEN and CDR2 SYDVKM. The V end was cut by 5 bases, the J end by 5 bases, with 18 bases between. The CDR3 region has the DNA TGTGCCAGCAGTGCCCCGGGCCCTGGATTGTATGGCTACACCTTC. It yields the protein CASSAPGPGLYGYTF.

The V and J genes are TRBV24-1 and TRBJ2-1; a weak D match, TRBD1 (6 bases). The CDR3 covers 13 residues. V was pared by 5 bases and J by 7 bases, with 11 bases between. CDR1 and CDR2 (germline): KGHDR, SFDVKD. In DNA form, the CDR3 reads TGTGCCACCAGTGGGACAGTCGGGAATGAGCAGTTCTTC. This translates into CATSGTVGNEQFF.

This chain uses TRBV12-3 or TRBV12-4 with TRBJ2-1, with 9 bases identical to TRBD1. The CDR3 loop spans 16 amino acids. V gave up 6 bases and J gave up 5 bases; unmatched junction bases: 11. Here the CDR3 DNA reads TGTGCCAGCAGCCCACGGGTACAGGGGGCGAACAATGAGCAGTTCTTC. It translates to CASSPRVQGANNEQFF.

The gene calls are TRBV14 and TRBJ2-7; the D is unclear. Germline V gene lookup returns CDR1 SGHDN and CDR2 FVKESK. This CDR3 spans 16 amino acids. V was clipped by 0 bases and J by 2 bases, with 14 bases between them. CDR3 protein: CASSQEAIGWAYEQYF. CDR3 sequence (DNA): TGTGCCAGCAGCCAAGAAGCAATAGGCTGGGCCTACGAGCAGTACTTC.

This rearrangement joins TRBV20-1 to TRBJ1-1, with D unclear. The CDR3 runs 13 residues. The germline gives CDR1 DFQATT, CDR2 SNEGSKA (reference sequence). The ends were cut back, 8 bases at V and 0 bases at J, with 13 bases in the middle. In DNA, the CDR3 is TGCAGTCCCCGGGATCAGGTGAACACTGAAGCTTTCTTT. Translation: CSPRDQVNTEAFF.

The chain recombines TRBV11-2 with TRBJ2-3; 9 nucleotides agree with TRBD1. The CDR3 length is 15 residues. After removal of 5 bases from V and 2 bases from J, the junction contained 5 bases not matched to a gene. Germline lookup yields CDR1 SGHAT and CDR2 FQNNGV. The DNA for the CDR3 is TGTGCCAGCAGCCCCGGGACAGGGATCACAGATACGCAGTATTTT. Encoded protein: CASSPGTGITDTQYF.

The V call is TRBV27, the J call TRBJ2-4; D is possibly TRBD1 (6 bases). The CDR3 contains 15 residues. The germline gives CDR1 MNHEY, CDR2 SMNVEV (reference sequence). The ends were cut back, 1 base at V and 0 bases at J, with 7 bases in the middle. The CDR3 DNA follows: TGTGCCAGCAGTTTATTAGGGGGAGCCAAAAACATTCAGTACTTC. Amino acid sequence: CASSLLGGAKNIQYF.

The J gene is TRBJ2-3, the V gene TRBV30; TRBD2 matches at 9 bases. CDR1 and CDR2 (germline): GTSNPN, SVGIG (reference sequence). The CDR3 sequence is 14 residues long. V lost 4 bases, J lost 5 bases, and 7 bases stayed unmatched. This chain's CDR3 is CAWTGGGAGDTQYF. In nucleotides, the CDR3 is TGTGCCTGGACCGGCGGGGGGGCCGGAGATACGCAGTATTTT.

This chain uses TRBV28 with TRBJ2-1, with D perhaps being TRBD1 or TRBD2 (5 bases each). The germline CDR1 and CDR2 sequences are MDHEN and SYDVKM. Deletions cut 4 bases from V and 4 bases from J, with 14 bases between. This CDR3 contains 15 residues. In DNA, the CDR3 is TGTGCCAGCAGTTCAGGGACGGCAAGATACAATGAGCAGTTCTTC. Protein: CASSSGTARYNEQFF.

This rearrangement joins TRBV23-1 to TRBJ2-7; 12 bases fit TRBD2. TRBV23-1 is an open reading frame, and its role is uncertain. J was trimmed by 2 bases and V by 0 bases; bases with no gene match: 5. The CDR3 length is 17 residues. This CDR3 reads CASSQSRLAGGPYEQYF. In DNA form, the CDR3 reads TGCGCCAGCAGTCAATCCCGTCTAGCGGGAGGGCCCTACGAGCAGTACTTC.

The chain employs TRBV27 and TRBJ2-3; 8 nucleotides line up with TRBD2. The germline CDR1 and CDR2 sequences are MNHEY and SMNVEV (reference sequence). The CDR3 loop spans 17 amino acids. V dropped 4 bases and J dropped 2; count of bases not matched to a gene: 11. CDR3 DNA: TGTGCCAGCAGTTCCCCTACTGGCGGGGGGCCCACAGATACGCAGTATTTT. Translation: CASSSPTGGGPTDTQYF.